The sequence of this T cell receptor beta chain was determined in a study of regulatory T cells in long-lasting Graves disease. Study-wide points: Newly diagnosed Graves' patients had higher TCR diversity than persistent ones. Under persistent disease, TRBV28, TRBJ1-2 and TRBJ2-5 were used preferentially.

To note about this clonotype: The antigen is unknown.

This CDR3 has 16 amino acids. With 4 bases clipped from V and 3 bases from J, the junction kept 7 bases outside the gene matches. Germline V gene data show CDR1 as SEHNR and CDR2 as FQNEAQ (reference sequence). Time point given: newly diagnosed GD, antithyroid drugs for less than 3 months. Making the TCR library involved RNA that had been extracted from PBMCs. The authors built TCR beta libraries using iRepertoire HTBI primers and Arm-PCR of CDR3 regions. TCRdb used MiXCR to reprocess the multiplex PCR reads, holding one entry per CDR3 protein. The repertoire holds some 560,000 distinct CDR3 sequences, with about 16% as singletons. This sample also appeared in a second study, on T cells in Graves' hyperthyroidism and ophthalmopathy. That report notes: Using the HTBI primer set, a first-round RT-PCR was run on the TCR CDR3.

This TCR derives from a woman aged 35-65 years with Graves disease. V usage is TRBV7-9 and J usage is TRBJ2-2; TRBD2 matches 8 bases. The specimen comprised peripheral blood mononuclear cells (PBMCs), sampled at new diagnosis, from a patient treated with antithyroid drugs. CDR3 in DNA: TGTGCCAGCAGCTCTCCCCCTAGCGGGTACACCGGGGAGCTGTTTTTT. As protein: CASSSPPSGYTGELFF.